This T cell receptor beta chain was sequenced during a study of blood T cell repertoires in COVID-19. Study-wide context: Samples representing acute and convalescent COVID-19 were sourced from the United States, Italy and Spain. Nucleic acid was either cDNA or gDNA, and it came from T cells, B-cell-depleted T cells, or PBMCs.

In the original workflow: Counts of nucleated cells, estimated from reference gene primer amplification, were obtained. Data came from immunoSEQ multiplex PCR; TCRdb stores just in-frame clones and leaves some out. V and J calls and clone size are those listed in that table; D and trimming were worked out from the DNA. The profile shows 160,000 or so clones, less than 90% of them singletons. V was clipped by 5 bases and J by 11 bases; unmatched bases: 13. CDR1 is SGHRS, CDR2 YFSETQ, per germline. This CDR3 is built from 15 residues. The clonotype comes from a woman aged 70-85 years with acute or convalescent COVID-19. The V gene is TRBV5-1, the J gene TRBJ1-4, with 9 bases fitting TRBD1. Sample: peripheral blood. The CDR3 here is CASSGRDREYGKLFF. CDR3 DNA: TGCGCCAGCAGTGGACGGGACAGGGAATATGGGAAACTGTTTTTT.